The rows below give T cell receptor beta chains drawn from one sample of a study of T-cell memory formation after mild COVID-19. TCRdb ran MiXCR on the 5' RACE reads and lists one entry per CDR3 protein. Of fewer than 550,000 distinct CDR3 sequences in the sample, around 19% were seen once. The sample comprised PBMCs or a T cell subset sorted from them (not recorded which). The receptors shown here come from an adult woman who had mild COVID-19 (a few samples of this study predate the infection). Cell type and time point are not known. Both conserved end residues are part of each CDR3. Fields, in order: V gene, D gene, CDR3 protein. The D gene is left open where the match is weak.

>TRBV5-1|TRBD1
CASRRTGMGNTEAFF
>TRBV5-5|TRBD1
CASSLLGQGGSNQPQHF
>TRBV9|NA
CASSVDANQPQHF
>TRBV10-3|TRBD2
CAITDSGLAGIDTQYF
>TRBV11-2|NA
CASSQVGGFVDEQFF
>TRBV24-1|NA
CATSDPTRDGDPTQYF
>TRBV9|TRBD2
CASSVAASGTSGYNEQFF
>TRBV12-3/TRBV12-4|NA
CASSSNRDRTYEQYF
>TRBV24-1|NA
CAVGRVSYNEQFF
>TRBV9|TRBD1
CASSPDRAQWEQYF
>TRBV12-3/TRBV12-4|NA
CASSLGWRDSGGYTF
>TRBV2|TRBD2
CASSARLAGLNEQFF
>TRBV20-1|NA
CSARGIQGMYEQYF
>TRBV5-4|NA
CASSGTPNTGELFF
>TRBV18|NA
CASSPQGYYGYTF
>TRBV12-3/TRBV12-4|NA
CASSRRSGNTIYF
>TRBV5-1|NA
CASSFAVGETYEQYF
>TRBV29-1|TRBD1
CSGTGGSGNEQFF
>TRBV3-1|NA
CASSQDLKPETQYF
>TRBV30|TRBD2
CAWSAGLAGYEQYF
>TRBV5-1|NA
CASSFSSGGLTDTQYF
>TRBV3-1|TRBD1
CASSQGPGTGSSPLHF
>TRBV7-8|TRBD2
CASRPRGVAGNEQFF
>TRBV29-1|NA
CSVGGQQNNYGYTF
>TRBV27|NA
CASSPTDYSNQPQHF
>TRBV6-2/TRBV6-3|NA
CASSYEGSTEAFF
>TRBV20-1|NA
CSARRDTNTEAFF
>TRBV29-1|NA
CSVELVSEAFF
>TRBV29-1|NA
CSVEDRTSGYTF
>TRBV4-1|NA
CASSLRGYDGYTF
>TRBV27|TRBD1
CASSLSPRDRGRLDGYTF
>TRBV5-1|NA
CASSSLGSEGSPLHF
>TRBV11-2|NA
CASTPSGGNYGYTF
>TRBV29-1|NA
CSVGQRNYGYTF
>TRBV7-9|TRBD2
CASSLLAGGKETQYF
>TRBV7-9|NA
CASSPSGGGVETQYF
>TRBV12-3/TRBV12-4|TRBD2
CASRIAGYEQFF
>TRBV7-8|NA
CASSPTGRRASGYTF